This entry describes one T cell receptor beta chain. Its specificity is unknown. The CDR3 covers 13 residues. V lost 3 bases and J lost 4, with 11 bases in between. CDR1 is SQVTM, CDR2 ANQGSEA, per germline. The data belong to a study of cytomegalovirus exposure and HLA in healthy donors. Study-level results: Most TCR sequences were seen very rarely across donors, but some public TCRs occurred in many. The classifier, whose performance was assessed in both the original and validation cohorts, reportedly diagnosed cytomegalovirus status with high specificity and sensitivity. Subsequent analysis showed first-cohort TCR clusters tending to co-occur in some 110 validation repertoires. Some 150 TCR beta chains were listed as cytomegalovirus-associated.

Measured with immunoSEQ multiplex PCR; TCRdb has only the in-frame clones, and not every one. The sample comprises 150,000 to 200,000 clones, approximately 80% of which are singletons, and 2% to 2.5% rests with the top ten. The source material was PBMCs. The chain is built from TRBV29-1 and TRBJ2-3; maybe TRBD1 (6 bases). This sequence originates from a young man in good health and CMV-seropositive. The CDR3: CSVDIQGADTQYF. The CDR3 region has the DNA TGCAGCGTTGATATACAGGGCGCAGATACGCAGTATTTT.